The clone carrying this T cell receptor (beta chain) has more than one count but fewer than ten. Its specificity is not known. Germline CDR1 and CDR2: ENHRY and SYGVKD. Trimming took off 6 bases at V and 2 bases at J, with 8 bases between the two ends. The length of the CDR3 is 13 residues. This entry comes from a study of T-cell memory formation after mild COVID-19. Broader study findings: The study found balanced CD4/CD8 in clones contracting day 15 to 85 and a CD4+ lean in later expanders. SARS-CoV-2 specificity was not confirmed for second-wave clones peaking on day 37.

Via MiXCR, TCRdb re-called the 5' RACE reads, giving one row per CDR3 protein. The data contain more than 250,000 distinct CDR3 sequences, around 17% of them singletons. The TCR sequence derives from a man younger than 30 who had mild COVID-19 (a few samples of this study predate the infection). Cell type and time point are not known. The rearrangement joins TRBV10-3 to TRBJ1-5; D remains ambiguous. The sequenced sample was PBMCs or a T cell subset sorted from them (not recorded which). The CDR3, as DNA: TGTGCCATCAGAGATTTGGGCAATCAGCCCCAGCATTTT. This encodes CAIRDLGNQPQHF.